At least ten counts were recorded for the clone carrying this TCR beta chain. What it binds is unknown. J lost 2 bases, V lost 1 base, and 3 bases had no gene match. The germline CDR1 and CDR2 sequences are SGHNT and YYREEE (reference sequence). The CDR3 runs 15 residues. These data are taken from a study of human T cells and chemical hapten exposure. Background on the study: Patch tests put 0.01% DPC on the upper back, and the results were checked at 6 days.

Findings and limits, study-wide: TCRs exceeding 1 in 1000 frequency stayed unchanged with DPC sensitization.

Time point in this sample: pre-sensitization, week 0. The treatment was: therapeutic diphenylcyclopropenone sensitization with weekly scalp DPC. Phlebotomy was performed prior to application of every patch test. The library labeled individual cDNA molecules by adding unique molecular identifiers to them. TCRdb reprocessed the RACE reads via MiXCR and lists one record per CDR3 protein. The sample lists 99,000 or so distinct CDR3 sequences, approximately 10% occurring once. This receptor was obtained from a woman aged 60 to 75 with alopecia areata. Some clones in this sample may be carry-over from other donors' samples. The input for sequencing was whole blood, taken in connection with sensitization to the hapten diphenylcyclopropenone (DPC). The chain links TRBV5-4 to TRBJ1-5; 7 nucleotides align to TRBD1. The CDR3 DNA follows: TGTGCCAGCAGCTTGCAGGGGGGCGGCAATCAGCCCCAGCATTTT. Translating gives CASSLQGGGNQPQHF.